The 20 T cell receptor beta chains in this list originate from one sample, sequenced in a study of blood T cell repertoires in COVID-19. Sequencing was performed with immunoSEQ multiplex PCR; in TCRdb, only in-frame clones are kept and a portion is missing. The table lists some 230,000 clones, roughly 84% of them singletons. The specimen was peripheral blood. The receptors originated from a woman between 45 and 65 years old with acute or convalescent COVID-19.

The genes are TRBV28 and TRBJ2-7; a possible D gene is TRBD2 (6 bases). Germline V gives CDR1 MDHEN, CDR2 SYDVKM. The CDR3 length is 14 residues. The germline V and J ends were trimmed by 6 bases and 2 bases, with 14 bases remaining between them. In DNA, the CDR3 is TGTGCCAGCAGAACCGGCGGGGAGACCTACGAGCAGTACTTC. Amino acid sequence: CASRTGGETYEQYF.

For this clone: Germline is not matched at one junction end, which may reflect a read error. The chain has TRBV6-5 and TRBJ2-7; maybe TRBD2 (6 bases). Germline CDR1 MNHEY, CDR2 SVGAGI. CDR3 length: 12 amino acids. CDR3 protein: CASSAPSAGWNF. CDR3 bases: TGTGCCAGCAGCGCCCCGTCAGCGGGCTGGAACTTC.

The chain employs TRBV15 and TRBJ1-3; 8 bases fit TRBD1. V gave up 0 bases and J gave up 2 bases; unmatched junction bases: 6. The length of the CDR3 is 17 residues. Per the germline V gene, CDR1 is LNHNV and CDR2 is YYDKDF (reference sequence). CDR3 loop: CATSRDLPGQAGNTIYF. As DNA, the CDR3 is TGTGCCACCAGCAGAGATCTTCCGGGACAGGCTGGAAACACCATATATTTT.

This chain joins TRBV3-1 (or the pseudogene TRBV3-2) and TRBJ1-2, with TRBD1 as a possible D gene (6 bases). Germline lookup yields CDR1 LGHDT and CDR2 YNNKEL (reference sequence). V was shortened by 6 bases and J by 8 bases, with 19 bases between the two germline ends. This CDR3 has 14 amino acids. The CDR3 DNA reads as TGTGCCAGCAGTCAACCTACAGGGCGAGGAGGCTACACCTTC. Its protein product is CASSQPTGRGGYTF.

The chain has TRBV7-8 and TRBJ2-3; D perhaps matches TRBD1 (6 bases). Germline CDR1 SGHVS, CDR2 FQNEAQ. V lost 1 base and J 3 bases, leaving 11 bases between the germline ends. The CDR3 extends over 15 amino acids. The CDR3 protein is CASSLVLGGTDTQYF. CDR3 DNA sequence: TGTGCCAGCAGCTTAGTACTAGGGGGAACAGATACGCAGTATTTT.

This clone was seen only a few times. The genes are TRBV3-1 (or the pseudogene TRBV3-2) and TRBJ1-6, with D uncertain. Per the germline V gene, CDR1 is LGHDT and CDR2 is YNNKEL (reference sequence). The V and J ends lost 3 bases and 5 bases respectively, with 5 bases between them. The length of the CDR3 is 13 residues. The CDR3 reads CASSHGDNSPLHF. Here the CDR3 DNA reads TGTGCCAGCAGCCACGGGGATAATTCACCCCTCCACTTT.

The genes are TRBV28 and TRBJ2-2, with 7 bases that match TRBD1. CDR1 is MDHEN, CDR2 SYDVKM, per germline. Trimming took 5 bases from V and 5 from J; bases not matched to a gene: 2. The CDR3 loop spans 13 amino acids. The DNA of the CDR3 is TGTGCCAGCAGTCTCAGGGGGACCGGGGAGCTGTTTTTT. Protein: CASSLRGTGELFF.

Written as DNA, the CDR3 is TGTGCCATCAGTCCTATTAGCAATCAGCCCCAGCATTTT. This gives the protein CAISPISNQPQHF. The rearrangement uses TRBV10-3 and TRBJ1-5; the D is unclear. The CDR3 is 13 amino acids. Trimming pared 5 bases from V and 0 bases from J, leaving 5 bases between. Looked up from germline, CDR1 is ENHRY and CDR2 is SYGVKD.

This clone was counted a single time. Other DNA sequences within the sample encode an identical CDR3. The rearrangement uses TRBV19 and TRBJ2-2; D may be TRBD1 (5 bases). The CDR3 sequence is 14 residues long. Between the trimmed V and J ends, which lost 6 bases and 1 base, there was a span of 9 bases. Germline CDR1 and CDR2: LNHDA and SQIVND (reference sequence). The CDR3 loop is CASRGTGNTGELFF. CDR3 coding DNA: TGTGCCAGTAGAGGAACAGGGAACACCGGGGAGCTGTTTTTT.

The CDR3 sequence is CASSPGQGLFPGELFF. The CDR3 nucleotides read TGTGCCAGCTCACCAGGACAGGGCCTATTCCCCGGGGAGCTGTTTTTT. This chain connects TRBV18 to TRBJ2-2, with TRBD1 identical over 8 bases. CDR3 length equals 16 residues. V trimming: 2 bases; J trimming: 6 bases; junction bases outside the gene matches: 8. Germline V lookup: CDR1 KGHSH, CDR2 LQKENI.

The chain carries TRBV28 and TRBJ2-5; 8 bases are a match to TRBD2. V lost 4 bases and J lost 4; bases outside the gene matches: 8. CDR3 length: 15 amino acids. Germline lookup yields CDR1 MDHEN and CDR2 SYDVKM. The CDR3, as DNA: TGTGCCAGCAGTTCGCCCGGGGGGGCCCGAGAGACCCAGTACTTC. Protein product: CASSSPGGARETQYF.

This chain connects TRBV9 to TRBJ1-3; tentative D call: TRBD1 (5 bases). Germline V gives CDR1 SGDLS, CDR2 YYNGEE. Between the trimmed V and J ends, which lost 1 base and 4 bases, there was a span of 12 bases. The CDR3 spans 15 residues. The CDR3 is CASSVQGASGNTIYF. In DNA, the CDR3 is TGTGCCAGCAGCGTACAAGGGGCATCGGGAAACACCATATATTTT.

The rearrangement joins TRBV3-1 (or the pseudogene TRBV3-2) to TRBJ1-3; no clear D gene. CDR3 length: 16 amino acids. V gave up 1 base and J gave up 1 base, with 11 bases separating them. The germline CDR1 and CDR2 sequences are LGHDT and YNNKEL (reference sequence). CDR3 amino acids: CASSQGWRGSGNTIYF. The DNA of the CDR3 is TGTGCCAGCAGCCAAGGGTGGCGGGGTTCTGGAAACACCATATATTTT.

V usage is TRBV5-1 and J usage is TRBJ2-2; possible D gene TRBD1, 6 bases. The CDR3 is 16 residues long. Germline-derived CDR1 and CDR2 are SGHRS and YFSETQ. Trimming took off 0 bases at V and 5 bases at J, with 14 bases between the two ends. CDR3 sequence (DNA): TGCGCCAGCAGCTTGGCCCCGGCAGGGGATACCGGGGAGCTGTTTTTT. Translation gives CASSLAPAGDTGELFF.

This chain joins TRBV5-6 and TRBJ1-3; no firm D call. CDR1 SGHDT and CDR2 YYEEEE come from the germline V gene. V dropped 0 bases and J dropped 3 bases, with 10 bases sitting between them. The CDR3 totals 15 residues. The CDR3 spells CASSLDWESGNTIYF. The CDR3 coding sequence is TGTGCCAGCAGCTTGGATTGGGAGAGTGGAAACACCATATATTTT.

This clone has a handful of counts. This chain links TRBV5-1 with TRBJ2-2; TRBD1 is a possible D gene (5 bases). Deletions cut 0 bases from V and 5 bases from J, with 5 bases between. This CDR3 is 13 amino acids long. Germline V lookup: CDR1 SGHRS, CDR2 YFSETQ. Here the CDR3 reads CASSLGQTGELFF. CDR3 sequence (DNA): TGCGCCAGCAGCTTGGGACAGACCGGGGAGCTGTTTTTT.

The chain has TRBV7-9 and TRBJ2-5, with D unresolved. CDR1 is SEHNR, CDR2 FQNEAQ, per germline (reference sequence). V was pared by 2 bases and J by 1 base, with 8 bases between. This CDR3 has 14 amino acids. In nucleotides, the CDR3 is TGTGCCAGCAGCTTATCCTGGGCCCAAGAGACCCAGTACTTC. Translated: CASSLSWAQETQYF.

The chain employs TRBV6-5 and TRBJ1-1; D ambiguous. The germline V gene has CDR1 MNHEY and CDR2 SVGAGI. The CDR3 runs 15 residues. Trimming took 6 bases from V and 3 from J, leaving 17 bases between them. CDR3 sequence (DNA): TGTGCCAGCAGCACACACCGGGCGGGAGACACTGAAGCTTTCTTT. Residues: CASSTHRAGDTEAFF.

The chain is built from TRBV30 and TRBJ1-1; no clear D gene. V shed 0 bases and J shed 1 base, with 6 bases lying between them. Germline V gives CDR1 GTSNPN, CDR2 SVGIG (reference sequence). The CDR3 runs to 13 residues. The CDR3 DNA sequence: TGTGCCTGGAGTGTAACAGAGAACACTGAAGCTTTCTTT. Residues: CAWSVTENTEAFF.

This rearrangement joins TRBV7-2 to TRBJ2-3, with 8 bases matching TRBD1. V was pared by 5 bases and J by 0 bases, with 7 bases of the junction left unmatched. This CDR3 is 16 amino acids long. Germline-derived CDR1 and CDR2 are SGHTA and FQGNSA. DNA of the CDR3: TGTGCCAGCAGCCAACTCTGGACAGGGAGCACAGATACGCAGTATTTT. As protein: CASSQLWTGSTDTQYF.